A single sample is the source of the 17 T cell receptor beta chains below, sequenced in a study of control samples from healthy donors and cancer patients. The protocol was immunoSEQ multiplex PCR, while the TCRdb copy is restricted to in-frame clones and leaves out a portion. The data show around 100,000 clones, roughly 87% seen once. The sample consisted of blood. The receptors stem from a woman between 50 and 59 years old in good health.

The CDR3 DNA sequence: TGTGCCAGCAGCTTATCCCCAGGAGGGACCCAGTACTTC. This encodes CASSLSPGGTQYF. J is TRBJ2-5 and V is TRBV5-6; a weak D match, TRBD2 (5 bases). Trimming took off 2 bases at V and 7 bases at J, with 12 bases between the two ends. In germline, CDR1 is SGHDT, CDR2 YYEEEE. This CDR3 contains 13 residues.

The CDR3 nucleotides read TGTGCCAGCAACCCCGTACGCTCTGGGGCCAACGTCCTGACTTTC. Amino acid sequence: CASNPVRSGANVLTF. This chain uses TRBV7-2 with TRBJ2-6; D uncertain. Trimming removed 7 bases from V and 0 bases from J, with 10 bases in between. The V gene's germline CDR1 is SGHTA and CDR2 FQGNSA. This CDR3 has 15 residues.

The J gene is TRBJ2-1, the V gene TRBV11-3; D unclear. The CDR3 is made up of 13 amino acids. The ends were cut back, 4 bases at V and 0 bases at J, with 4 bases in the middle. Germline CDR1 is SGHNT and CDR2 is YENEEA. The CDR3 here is CASSSRSYNEQFF. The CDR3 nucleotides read TGTGCCAGCAGCTCTCGCTCCTACAATGAGCAGTTCTTC.

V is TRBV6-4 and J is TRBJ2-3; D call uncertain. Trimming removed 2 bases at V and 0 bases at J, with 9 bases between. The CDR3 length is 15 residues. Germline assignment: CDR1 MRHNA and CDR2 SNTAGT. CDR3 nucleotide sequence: TGTGCCAGCAGTGACGTGGAGACTAGCACAGATACGCAGTATTTT. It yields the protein CASSDVETSTDTQYF.

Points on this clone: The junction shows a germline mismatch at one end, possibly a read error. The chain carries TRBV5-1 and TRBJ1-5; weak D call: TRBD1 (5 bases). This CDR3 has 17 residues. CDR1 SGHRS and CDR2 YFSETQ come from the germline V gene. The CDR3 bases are TGCGCCCGCAGCGTGGCCCGGGGGGGTAGGGGCAATCAGCCCCAGCATTTT. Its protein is CARSVARGGRGNQPQHF.

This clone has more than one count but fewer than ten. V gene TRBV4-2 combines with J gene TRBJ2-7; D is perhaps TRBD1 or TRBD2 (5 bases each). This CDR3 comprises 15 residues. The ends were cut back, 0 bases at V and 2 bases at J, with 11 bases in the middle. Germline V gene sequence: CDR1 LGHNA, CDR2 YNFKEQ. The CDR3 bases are TGTGCCAGCAGCCAAGACGGGCCGGGGCCCTACGAGCAGTACTTC. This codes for CASSQDGPGPYEQYF.

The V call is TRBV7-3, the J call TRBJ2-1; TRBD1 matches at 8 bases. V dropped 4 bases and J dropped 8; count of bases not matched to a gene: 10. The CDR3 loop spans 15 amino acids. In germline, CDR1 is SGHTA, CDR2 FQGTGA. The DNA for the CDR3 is TGTGCCAGCAGCTCTCCGGACAGGGCTATGCATGAGCAGTTCTTC. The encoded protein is CASSSPDRAMHEQFF.

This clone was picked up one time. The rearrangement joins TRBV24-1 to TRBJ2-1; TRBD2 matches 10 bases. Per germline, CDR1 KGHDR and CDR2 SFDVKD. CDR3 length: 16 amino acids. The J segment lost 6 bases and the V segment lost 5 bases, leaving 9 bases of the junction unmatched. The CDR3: CATSALGLARPNEQFF. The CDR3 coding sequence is TGTGCCACCAGTGCCTTGGGACTAGCGCGCCCCAATGAGCAGTTCTTC.

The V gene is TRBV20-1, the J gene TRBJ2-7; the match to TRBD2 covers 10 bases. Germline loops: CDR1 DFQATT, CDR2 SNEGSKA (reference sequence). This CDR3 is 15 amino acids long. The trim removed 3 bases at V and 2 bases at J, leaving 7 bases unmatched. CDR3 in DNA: TGCAGTGCTAGTAGCCTAGCGGGAGTTACCTACGAGCAGTACGTC. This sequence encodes CSASSLAGVTYEQYV.

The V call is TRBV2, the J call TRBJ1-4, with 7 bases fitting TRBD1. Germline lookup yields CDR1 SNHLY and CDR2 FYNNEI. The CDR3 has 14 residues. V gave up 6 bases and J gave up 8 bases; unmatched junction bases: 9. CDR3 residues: CASRNNRGGEKLFF. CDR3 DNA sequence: TGTGCCAGCAGAAATAACAGGGGTGGGGAAAAACTGTTTTTT.

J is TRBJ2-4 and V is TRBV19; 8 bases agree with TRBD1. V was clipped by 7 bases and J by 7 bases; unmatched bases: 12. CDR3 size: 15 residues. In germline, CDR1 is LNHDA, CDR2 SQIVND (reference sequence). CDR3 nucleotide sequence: TGTGCCAGTACCCGATCCGGGACAGGCGGGAACATTCAGTACTTC. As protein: CASTRSGTGGNIQYF.

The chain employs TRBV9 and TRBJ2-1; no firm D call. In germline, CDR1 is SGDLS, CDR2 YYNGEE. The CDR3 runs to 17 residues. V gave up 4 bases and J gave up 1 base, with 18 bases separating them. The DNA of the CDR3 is TGTGCCAGCAGCCTCCGACTCAGTATTCGTTCCTACAATGAGCAGTTCTTC. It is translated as CASSLRLSIRSYNEQFF. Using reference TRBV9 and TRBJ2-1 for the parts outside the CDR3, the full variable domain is DSGVTQTPKHLITATGQRVTLRCSPRSGDLSVYWYQQSLDQGLQFLIQYYNGEERAKGNILERFSAQQFPDLHSELNLSSLELGDSALYFCASSLRLSIRSYNEQFFGPGTRLTVL.

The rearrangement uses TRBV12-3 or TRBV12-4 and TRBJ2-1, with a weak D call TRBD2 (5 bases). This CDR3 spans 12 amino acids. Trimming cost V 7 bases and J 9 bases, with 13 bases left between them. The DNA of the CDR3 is TGTGCCAGCACCTTACCCGGAGGTGAGCAGTTCTTC. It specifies CASTLPGGEQFF.

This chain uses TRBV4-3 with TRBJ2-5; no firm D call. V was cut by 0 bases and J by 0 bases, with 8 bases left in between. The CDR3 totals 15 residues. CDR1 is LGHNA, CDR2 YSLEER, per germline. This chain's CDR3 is CASSQEWQYQETQYF. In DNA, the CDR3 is TGCGCCAGCAGCCAAGAGTGGCAGTACCAAGAGACCCAGTACTTC.

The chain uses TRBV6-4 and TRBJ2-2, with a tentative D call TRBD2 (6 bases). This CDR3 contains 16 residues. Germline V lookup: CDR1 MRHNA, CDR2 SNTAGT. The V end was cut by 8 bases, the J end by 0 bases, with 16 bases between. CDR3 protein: CASLLGLTANTGELFF. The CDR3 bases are TGTGCCAGCCTATTAGGACTAACCGCGAACACCGGGGAGCTGTTTTTT.

CDR3 residues: CASSLRTGGSTEAFF. For the CDR3, the DNA is TGTGCCAGCAGCCTCAGGACAGGAGGGAGCACTGAAGCTTTCTTT. The chain employs TRBV3-1 (or the pseudogene TRBV3-2) and TRBJ1-1; 7 nucleotides agree with TRBD1. Per the germline V gene, CDR1 is LGHDT and CDR2 is YNNKEL (reference sequence). The CDR3 contains 15 residues. V was pared by 4 bases and J by 4 bases, with 9 bases of the junction left unmatched.

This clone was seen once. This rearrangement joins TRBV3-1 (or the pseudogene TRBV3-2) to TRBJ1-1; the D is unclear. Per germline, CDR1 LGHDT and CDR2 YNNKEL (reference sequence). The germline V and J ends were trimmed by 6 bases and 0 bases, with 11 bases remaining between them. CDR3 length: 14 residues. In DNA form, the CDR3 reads TGTGCCAGCAGTAACGGGAGACTGAACACTGAAGCTTTCTTT. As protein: CASSNGRLNTEAFF.